This T cell receptor (beta chain) emerged from a study of blood T cell repertoires in COVID-19. As for the study in general: COVID-19 samples collected from the United States, Italy and Spain covered acute and convalescent phases.

Per the original data handling: Reference gene primer amplification yielded estimated nucleated cell counts. Only in-frame clones appear in the TCRdb table, and some are missing; sequencing was by immunoSEQ multiplex PCR. That table furnishes V, J and clone size, whereas the DNA furnished D and trimming. There are over 250,000 clones in the sample; more than 85% occur only once, and approximately 2.6% lies in the top ten. The length of the CDR3 is 16 residues. V trimming: 5 bases; J trimming: 5 bases; junction bases outside the gene matches: 7. The germline V gene encodes CDR1 SGHRS and CDR2 YFSETQ. The Seattle patients, enrolled during active infection, were followed longitudinally.

The TCR was taken from a person aged 18 to 30 with COVID-19, enrolled during active disease. The rearrangement links TRBV5-1 to TRBJ2-2, with 12 positions matching TRBD2. The sequencing sample was made of peripheral blood. The CDR3 DNA sequence: TGCGCCAGCAGAGAGACTAGCGGGAGTAATACCGGGGAGCTGTTTTTT. This translates into CASRETSGSNTGELFF.